The rows below give T cell receptor beta chains drawn from one sample of a study of blood T cell repertoires in COVID-19. The data were produced by immunoSEQ multiplex PCR, yet TCRdb's version contains in-frame clones alone and is incomplete. The data contain around 94,000 clones, more than 75% of them singletons. The sequenced sample consisted of peripheral blood. These TCRs come from a man aged 55-75 years with active or convalescent COVID-19. CDR3s include the opening cysteine and the closing phenylalanine or tryptophan. D genes are given only for firm matches. Clone size is given for some rows only: seen once, a few or many times, or a class if the clone is expanded.

v_call,cdr3_length,clone_size,d_call,j_call,cdr3_aa,cdr3_nt
TRBV30,13,.,.,TRBJ2-6,CAFAKGPANVLTF,TGTGCCTTCGCTAAGGGGCCGGCCAACGTCCTGACTTTC
TRBV6-5,12,few,.,TRBJ2-7,CASSKQGYLPHF,TGTGCCAGCAGTAAACAGGGTTACCTCCCTCACTTC
TRBV28,14,.,TRBD1,TRBJ2-7,CASSSRGPPDEQYF,TGTGCCAGCAGTTCCAGGGGGCCTCCGGACGAGCAGTACTTC
TRBV7-2,16,.,.,TRBJ2-2,CASSLVGGINTGELFF,TGTGCCAGCAGCTTAGTTGGCGGGATTAACACCGGGGAGCTGTTTTTT
TRBV19,15,few,.,TRBJ2-1,CASSALGGSYNEQFF,TGTGCCAGTTCGGCCCTTGGCGGCTCCTACAATGAGCAGTTCTTC
TRBV7-2,16,.,TRBD2,TRBJ2-3,CASTPGGLAGGDTQYF,TGTGCCAGCACCCCGGGCGGACTAGCGGGAGGAGATACGCAGTATTTT
TRBV2,13,.,TRBD1,TRBJ1-5,CASSGQGAQPQHF,TGTGCCAGCAGTGGACAGGGGGCCCAGCCCCAGCATTTT
TRBV5-4,14,.,TRBD2,TRBJ2-3,CATSRREGLDTQYF,TGTGCCACCAGTCGGCGGGAGGGCCTAGATACGCAGTATTTT
TRBV5-1,13,.,TRBD1,TRBJ1-1,CASRHDRGPEAFF,TGCGCCAGCAGACATGACAGGGGGCCTGAAGCTTTCTTT
TRBV13,12,.,TRBD2,TRBJ2-2,CASSLAAGELFF,TGTGCCAGCAGCCTAGCGGCCGGGGAGCTGTTTTTT
TRBV30,14,once,.,TRBJ2-1,CAWSKMSSYNEQFF,TGTGCCTGGTCAAAAATGAGCTCCTACAATGAGCAGTTCTTC
TRBV27,15,.,.,TRBJ2-6,CASSRDTAGANVLTF,TGTGCCAGCAGCCGTGACACGGCCGGGGCCAACGTCCTGACTTTC
TRBV18,16,.,TRBD2,TRBJ2-7,CASSPGTSGTSYEQYF,TGTGCCAGCTCACCGGGGACTAGCGGGACATCCTACGAGCAGTACTTC
TRBV4-1,11,once,.,TRBJ2-3,CASSQSTSQYF,TGCGCCAGCAGCCAAAGCACTTCGCAGTATTTT
TRBV27,15,.,TRBD2,TRBJ2-3,CAIRPQAGSTDTQYF,TGTGCCATCAGACCCCAAGCGGGAAGCACAGATACGCAGTATTTT
TRBV28,12,.,.,TRBJ1-4,CASEGGNEKLFF,TGTGCCAGCGAGGGTGGTAATGAAAAACTGTTTTTT
TRBV3-1/TRBV3-2,18,.,.,TRBJ2-3,CASSQPRSGRDFTDTQYF,TGTGCCAGCAGCCAACCTCGTTCGGGGCGGGACTTCACAGATACGCAGTATTTT
TRBV24-1,13,.,.,TRBJ1-5,CASKGGPDQPQHF,TGTGCCTCCAAAGGGGGACCCGATCAGCCCCAGCATTTT
TRBV4-3,13,.,.,TRBJ2-1,CASSQVGGNEQFF,TGCGCCAGCAGCCAAGTTGGGGGGAATGAGCAGTTCTTC
TRBV11-2,15,.,.,TRBJ2-7,CASSLGVLNRREQYF,TGTGCCAGCAGCTTAGGGGTGCTAAACCGGAGGGAGCAGTACTTC